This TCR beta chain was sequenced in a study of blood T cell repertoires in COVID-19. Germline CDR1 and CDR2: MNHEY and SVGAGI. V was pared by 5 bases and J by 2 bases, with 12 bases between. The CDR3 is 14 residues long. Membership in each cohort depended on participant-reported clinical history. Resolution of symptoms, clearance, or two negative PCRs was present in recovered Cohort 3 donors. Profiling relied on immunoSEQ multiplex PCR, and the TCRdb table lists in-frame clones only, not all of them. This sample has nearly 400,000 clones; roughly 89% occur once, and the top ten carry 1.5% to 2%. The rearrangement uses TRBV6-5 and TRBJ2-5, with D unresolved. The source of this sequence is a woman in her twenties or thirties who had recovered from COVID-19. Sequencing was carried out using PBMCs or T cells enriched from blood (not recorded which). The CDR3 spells CASSNSWNQETQYF. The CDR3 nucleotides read TGTGCCAGCAGTAACAGCTGGAATCAAGAGACCCAGTACTTC.